Presented here are 26 T cell receptor beta chains from one specimen sequenced in a study of long-term antiretroviral therapy in people with HIV. This was the immunoSEQ v3.0 assay at survey level. TCRdb keeps only in-frame clones here, not all; method: immunoSEQ multiplex PCR. The sample yields some 15,000 clones, 65% to 80% seen once. The sequencing here drew on unsorted PBMCs, taken 3.1 years after starting antiretroviral therapy. Source of these receptors: a man aged 35-49 years with HIV.

V usage is TRBV4-1 and J usage is TRBJ1-5; D uncertain. The CDR3 is 15 amino acids. Germline lookup yields CDR1 MGHRA and CDR2 YSYEKL. V lost 4 bases, J lost 4 bases, and 14 bases lay in between. The CDR3 region has the DNA TGCGCCAGCAGCCTGGGGAGGATCGAAAATCAGCCCCAGCATTTT. It yields the protein CASSLGRIENQPQHF.

This clone was seen a handful of times. The gene calls are TRBV28 and TRBJ1-6; D is undetermined. The germline V gene encodes CDR1 MDHEN and CDR2 SYDVKM. The CDR3 length is 13 residues. V lost 8 bases and J lost 11, with 16 bases in between. The CDR3: CASSAARLAPLHF. The DNA of the CDR3 is TGTGCCAGCTCAGCCGCGCGTTTGGCACCCCTCCACTTT.

This clone was counted a few times. The chain links TRBV25-1 to TRBJ1-2, with a possible D match to TRBD1 (5 bases). V gave up 7 bases and J gave up 6 bases, with 9 bases separating them. The CDR3 sequence is 11 residues long. Looked up from germline, CDR1 is MGHDK and CDR2 is SYGVNS. This chain's CDR3 is CASTGRDGYTF. In DNA form, the CDR3 reads TGTGCCAGCACAGGGCGGGATGGCTACACCTTC.

CDR3 region: CASHSRGLGEKLFF. The CDR3 DNA sequence: TGTGCCAGCCATTCCCGGGGTTTAGGTGAAAAACTGTTTTTT. V and J are TRBV2 and TRBJ1-4; D gene uncertain. The CDR3 spans 14 residues. V lost 8 bases and J lost 7, with 17 bases in between. Germline CDR1 is SNHLY and CDR2 is FYNNEI.

The chain couples TRBV12-5 to TRBJ1-1, with D possibly TRBD1 on 5 matching bases. Trimming removed 2 bases at V and 4 bases at J, with 11 bases between. The CDR3 contains 14 residues. CDR1 is LGHNT and CDR2 is FRNRAP in the germline V gene. The CDR3 bases are TGTGCTAGTGGTTTGCCAGGGCAGGGCACTGAAGCTTTCTTT. The encoded protein is CASGLPGQGTEAFF.

The chain carries TRBV5-6 and TRBJ1-6; D is ambiguous. The CDR3 spans 14 residues. CDR1 SGHDT and CDR2 YYEEEE come from the germline V gene. The V gene lost 4 bases and the J gene lost 9 bases, with 14 bases spanning the gap. CDR3 loop: CASSGGNSVSPLHF. CDR3 nucleotides: TGTGCCAGCAGCGGAGGGAACAGTGTTTCACCCCTCCACTTT.

This clone appeared once. J is TRBJ2-1 and V is TRBV18, with 7 nucleotides matching TRBD1. V was pared by 6 bases and J by 4 bases, with 15 bases of the junction left unmatched. CDR1 and CDR2 from the germline V gene are KGHSH and LQKENI. The CDR3 runs to 17 residues. CDR3 coding DNA: TGTGCCAGCTCGCCATCCTCCGGGACAGACGAATACAATGAGCAGTTCTTC. This codes for CASSPSSGTDEYNEQFF.

This clone was detected once. The gene calls are TRBV29-1 and TRBJ1-2; TRBD1 agrees at 7 bases. The CDR3 is 14 amino acids. The V and J ends lost 2 bases and 5 bases, in that order; junction bases with no gene match: 8. The V gene's germline CDR1 is SQVTM and CDR2 ANQGSEA. As DNA, the CDR3 is TGCAGCGTTGAAATGAGGGACAGCTTATATGGCTACACCTTC. Translation gives CSVEMRDSLYGYTF.

The J gene is TRBJ1-2, the V gene TRBV6-6; no firm D call. The CDR3 spans 13 residues. Germline CDR1 is MNHNY and CDR2 is SVGAGI (reference sequence). Trimming stripped 3 bases from V and 4 bases from J, with 9 bases between. Here the CDR3 reads CASSYRDSYGYTF. In nucleotides, the CDR3 is TGTGCCAGCAGTTATCGCGACTCCTATGGCTACACCTTC.

This rearrangement joins TRBV7-9 to TRBJ1-6; D ambiguous. V dropped 1 base and J dropped 6 bases, with 16 bases sitting between them. Germline V lookup: CDR1 SEHNR, CDR2 FQNEAQ (reference sequence). The CDR3 runs to 17 residues. In nucleotides, the CDR3 is TGTGCCAGCAGCTTAGGGGGTAAGGGATCGTTTAATTCACCCCTCCACTTT. It codes for CASSLGGKGSFNSPLHF.

This clone was picked up one time. The rearrangement links TRBV6-5 to TRBJ2-7; D ambiguous. The CDR3 has 13 residues. Germline V CDR1 and CDR2: MNHEY, SVGAGI. V lost 0 bases to trimming and J lost 4 bases, with 7 bases between them. The CDR3 loop reads CASSYSIGYEQYF. The CDR3 coding sequence is TGTGCCAGCAGTTACTCGATAGGTTACGAGCAGTACTTC.

The J gene is TRBJ1-1, the V gene TRBV9; D gene unclear. V was shortened by 4 bases and J by 5 bases, with 15 bases between the two germline ends. This CDR3 is built from 14 residues. Germline V CDR1 and CDR2: SGDLS, YYNGEE. CDR3 sequence: CASSPQPGRTEAFF. CDR3 sequence (DNA): TGTGCCAGCAGCCCCCAACCTGGCAGGACTGAAGCTTTCTTT.

The chain employs TRBV7-9 and TRBJ1-4; D uncertain. Germline assignment: CDR1 SEHNR and CDR2 FQNEAQ (reference sequence). The V end was cut by 3 bases, the J end by 6 bases, with 5 bases between. The CDR3 runs to 12 residues. The CDR3 DNA follows: TGTGCCAGCAGCTTGGTGGATGAAAAACTGTTTTTT. This codes for CASSLVDEKLFF.

This chain links TRBV6-5 with TRBJ2-7; tentatively, D is TRBD1 (5 bases). The germline V and J ends were trimmed by 0 bases and 0 bases, with 9 bases remaining between them. Germline V gene sequence: CDR1 MNHEY, CDR2 SVGAGI. This CDR3 has 15 residues. Here the CDR3 DNA reads TGTGCCAGCAGTTACTCCCACAGGCTCTCCTACGAGCAGTACTTC. Translating gives CASSYSHRLSYEQYF.

This clone was detected a few times. CDR3 in DNA: TGTGCCAGCAGTGAACGAGGGACAGGGTTCTACGAGCAGTACTTC. It yields the protein CASSERGTGFYEQYF. The chain employs TRBV25-1 and TRBJ2-7; TRBD1 matches at 9 bases. In germline, CDR1 is MGHDK, CDR2 SYGVNS. Trimming cost V 2 bases and J 3 bases; bases outside gene matches: 5. The CDR3 runs to 15 residues.

The DNA of the CDR3 is TGTGCCATCGGTGGCAGCCACCACACAGATACGCAGTATTTT. It encodes CAIGGSHHTDTQYF. The chain carries TRBV10-3 and TRBJ2-3; D call uncertain. The germline V gene has CDR1 ENHRY and CDR2 SYGVKD. Deletions cut 8 bases from V and 2 bases from J, with 14 bases between. This CDR3 comprises 14 residues.

The CDR3 sequence is CASSYSEEQYF. Written as DNA, the CDR3 is TGTGCCAGCAGTTACTCGGAGGAGCAGTACTTC. The V gene is TRBV6-5, the J gene TRBJ2-7, with D unresolved. The germline V and J ends were trimmed by 0 bases and 7 bases, with 4 bases remaining between them. The CDR3 loop spans 11 amino acids. The germline V gene encodes CDR1 MNHEY and CDR2 SVGAGI.

This clone was seen a few times. The rearrangement links TRBV19 to TRBJ2-1; D remains ambiguous. Germline CDR1 LNHDA, CDR2 SQIVND (reference sequence). The CDR3 spans 13 residues. Trimming removed 2 bases at V and 9 bases at J, with 11 bases between. The CDR3 nucleotides are TGTGCCAGTAGTATACCTACGGCCACTGAGCAGTTCTTC. Translation: CASSIPTATEQFF.

This sequence joins TRBV27 and TRBJ1-2, with TRBD1 matching over 7 bases. With 5 bases clipped from V and 4 bases from J, the junction kept 7 bases outside the gene matches. Looked up from germline, CDR1 is MNHEY and CDR2 is SMNVEV (reference sequence). This CDR3 is 14 amino acids long. Here the CDR3 reads CASSPRTGPYGYTF. CDR3 coding DNA: TGTGCCAGCAGTCCCCGGACAGGCCCCTATGGCTACACCTTC.

The chain has TRBV5-1 and TRBJ1-1, with 9 bases fitting TRBD1. The CDR3 covers 14 residues. The germline gives CDR1 SGHRS, CDR2 YFSETQ. Germline trimming cut 7 bases from V and 4 bases from J; bases unmatched to any gene: 8. The CDR3 reads CASELTGGSTEAFF. The CDR3 DNA reads as TGCGCCAGCGAACTGACAGGGGGGAGCACTGAAGCTTTCTTT. The whole variable domain, filled in from reference TRBV5-1 and TRBJ1-1, reads KAGVTQTPRYLIKTRGQQVTLSCSPISGHRSVSWYQQTPGQGLQFLFEYFSETQRNKGNFPGRFSGRQFSNSRSEMNVSTLELGDSALYLCASELTGGSTEAFFGQGTRLTVV.

V and J are TRBV2 and TRBJ2-6; D not resolved. V lost 6 bases to trimming and J lost 4 bases, with 1 base between them. The CDR3 runs 11 residues. CDR1 and CDR2 (germline): SNHLY, FYNNEI. The CDR3 protein is CASRGANVLTF. CDR3 nucleotides: TGTGCCAGCAGAGGGGCCAACGTCCTGACTTTC.

V usage is TRBV5-8 and J usage is TRBJ1-2; a possible D gene is TRBD1 (5 bases). CDR1 is SGHTS, CDR2 YDEGEE, per germline. The CDR3 extends over 15 amino acids. V lost 0 bases, J lost 1 base, and 10 bases lay in between. CDR3 in amino acids: CASSLGAGSNYGYTF. Here the CDR3 DNA reads TGTGCCAGCAGCTTGGGTGCAGGGAGTAACTATGGCTACACCTTC.

The rearrangement links TRBV6-1 to TRBJ1-4; D remains ambiguous. Looked up from germline, CDR1 is MNHNS and CDR2 is SASEGT. Trimming took 0 bases from V and 8 from J, leaving 10 bases between them. The CDR3 covers 14 residues. The DNA for the CDR3 is TGTGCCAGCAGTGAAGCCGGGCGCCAAGAAAAACTGTTTTTT. Translation: CASSEAGRQEKLFF.

The chain couples TRBV11-2 to TRBJ2-1; 10 bases agree with TRBD2. The length of the CDR3 is 14 residues. Germline CDR1 reads SGHAT; CDR2 reads FQNNGV. V gave up 2 bases and J gave up 10 bases; unmatched junction bases: 5. CDR3 region: CASSLLAGAVEQFF. CDR3 nucleotides: TGTGCCAGCAGCTTACTAGCGGGGGCGGTAGAGCAGTTCTTC. The complete variable domain, with remaining parts taken from reference TRBV11-2 and TRBJ2-1, reads EAGVAQSPRYKIIEKRQSVAFWCNPISGHATLYWYQQILGQGPKLLIQFQNNGVVDDSQLPKDRFSAERLKGVDSTLKIQPAKLEDSAVYLCASSLLAGAVEQFFGPGTRLTVL.

This clone was seen only once. The chain has TRBV15 and TRBJ1-3; weak D call: TRBD1 (5 bases). Germline CDR1 and CDR2: LNHNV and YYDKDF (reference sequence). Trimming stripped 0 bases from V and 4 bases from J, with 16 bases between. The CDR3 is 17 amino acids. The CDR3 protein is CATSRDPGPGTGNTIYF. CDR3 DNA sequence: TGTGCCACCAGCAGAGATCCGGGACCCGGGACGGGAAACACCATATATTTT. Complete variable domain (other parts from reference TRBV15 and TRBJ1-3): DAMVIQNPRYQVTQFGKPVTLSCSQTLNHNVMYWYQQKSSQAPKLLFHYYDKDFNNEADTPDNFQSRRPNTSFCFLDIRSPGLGDTAMYLCATSRDPGPGTGNTIYFGEGSWLTVV.

The genes are TRBV13 and TRBJ1-6, with D hard to call. The CDR3 runs 15 residues. Germline-derived CDR1 and CDR2 are PRHDT and FYEKMQ (reference sequence). V gave up 1 base and J gave up 2 bases, with 6 bases separating them. The CDR3 protein is CASSLEPAYNSPLHF. Written as DNA, the CDR3 is TGTGCCAGCAGCTTAGAGCCAGCCTATAATTCACCCCTCCACTTT.